The 2 T cell receptor beta chains given below trace back to one sample, sequenced in a study of T cell responses to AZD1222 COVID-19 vaccine. Profiled with immunoSEQ multiplex PCR; TCRdb holds only in-frame clones, not every one. The sample includes approximately 170,000 clones, 90% to 95% of them seen just once. Source: peripheral blood, taken 28 days after the second AZD1222 dose. The receptor source for this set is an adult who received the AZD1222 COVID-19 vaccine.

The CDR3 DNA is TGTGCCAGCACCCGCACGGGACAGGGATACGAGCAGTACTTC. Translation: CASTRTGQGYEQYF. The chain uses TRBV25-1 and TRBJ2-7, with 9 bases aligning to TRBD1. CDR3 length: 14 amino acids. Germline trimming cut 7 bases from V and 4 bases from J; bases unmatched to any gene: 8. The germline V gene encodes CDR1 MGHDK and CDR2 SYGVNS.

The gene calls are TRBV7-2 and TRBJ2-7; the D call may be TRBD1 or TRBD2 (5 bases each). The CDR3 spans 16 residues. The V gene lost 5 bases and the J gene lost 4 bases, with 21 bases spanning the gap. CDR1 is SGHTA and CDR2 is FQGNSA in the germline V gene. The chain's CDR3 is CASSQIGTVEGYEQYF. In nucleotides, the CDR3 is TGTGCCAGCAGCCAGATCGGGACGGTCGAGGGGTACGAGCAGTACTTC.